The clone carrying this T cell receptor beta chain was counted once. This entry belongs to a study of T cell changes during pregnancy in multiple sclerosis. Deletions cut 5 bases from V and 3 bases from J, with 13 bases between. The CDR3 spans 14 residues. Germline V lookup: CDR1 SGHTA, CDR2 FQGTGA. Profiled with immunoSEQ multiplex PCR; TCRdb holds only in-frame clones, not every one. Of about 80,000 clones in the sample, around 90% were seen once. The chain employs TRBV7-3 and TRBJ1-1; TRBD1 might be the D (6 bases). Material: peripheral blood, obtained before pregnancy. The clonotype was recovered from a female donor with multiple sclerosis, enrolled in a pregnancy study. CDR3 nucleotide sequence: TGTGCCAGCAGCCCGGACAGCCTCTACACTGAAGCTTTCTTT. The encoded protein is CASSPDSLYTEAFF.